This is a list of T cell receptor beta chains from one sample in a study of T cell clonotyping in hematopoietic cell transplantation. Assay used: immunoSEQ multiplex PCR; TCRdb lists only in-frame clones, some missing. This table has some 76,000 clones, 90% to 96% appearing once. Sequences were derived from peripheral blood mononuclear cells, sampled before stem cell transplant. Receptors originate from a woman aged 45-65 years with acute myeloid leukemia. Some clones in this sample may be carry-over from other donors' samples. The CDR3 runs from the conserved cysteine through the conserved F or W. The D gene is left open where the match is weak. Size tells how often a clone was seen (once, few, many) or the class of an expanded clone, and some rows leave it out.

J gene	D gene	clone size	V gene	CDR3 protein	CDR3 DNA
TRBJ2-5	TRBD1	NA	TRBV7-2	CASSYAGGRETQYF	TGTGCCAGCAGCTACGCAGGGGGCAGGGAGACCCAGTACTTC
TRBJ2-2	NA	once	TRBV5-1	CASSLGHRGTGELFF	TGCGCCAGCAGCTTGGGACATCGAGGGACCGGGGAGCTGTTTTTT
TRBJ2-7	NA	NA	TRBV6-5	CASSFSGDRSPFGQYF	TGTGCCAGCAGTTTCTCAGGGGATCGGAGCCCCTTTGGGCAGTACTTC
TRBJ1-2	NA	NA	TRBV4-1	CASSQESYGYTF	TGCGCCAGCAGCCAAGAATCTTATGGCTACACCTTC
TRBJ1-1	TRBD1	once	TRBV4-1	CASSQSRQGQRNTEAFF	TGCGCCAGCAGCCAAAGCAGGCAGGGACAGAGGAACACTGAAGCTTTCTTT
TRBJ2-5	NA	NA	TRBV14	CASSQGGDQTQYF	TGTGCCAGCAGCCAAGGAGGAGACCAGACCCAGTACTTC
TRBJ2-3	TRBD2	NA	TRBV7-2	CASLTSAFTDTQYF	TGTGCCAGCCTGACTAGCGCGTTCACAGATACGCAGTATTTT
TRBJ2-7	TRBD1	NA	TRBV6-5	CASSYTGTGEQYF	TGTGCCAGCAGTTACACCGGGACAGGCGAGCAGTACTTC
TRBJ2-1	NA	NA	TRBV7-2	CASSLRYLGGRFF	TGTGCCAGCAGTCTTAGATACCTAGGGGGGCGGTTCTTC
TRBJ1-5	TRBD1	NA	TRBV29-1	CSARQGAAGQPQHF	TGCAGCGCTAGACAGGGGGCGGCGGGGCAGCCCCAGCATTTT
TRBJ2-5	NA	NA	TRBV5-1	CASSFLSPQETQYF	TGCGCCAGCAGCTTTTTGAGCCCCCAAGAGACCCAGTACTTC
TRBJ1-2	NA	NA	TRBV6-5	CASSLAQQGPYGYTF	TGTGCCAGCAGTCTAGCCCAACAGGGTCCCTATGGCTACACCTTC
TRBJ1-6	NA	NA	TRBV7-9	CASSKNHRNSPLHF	TGTGCCAGCTCAAAGAATCACAGAAATTCACCCCTCCACTTT